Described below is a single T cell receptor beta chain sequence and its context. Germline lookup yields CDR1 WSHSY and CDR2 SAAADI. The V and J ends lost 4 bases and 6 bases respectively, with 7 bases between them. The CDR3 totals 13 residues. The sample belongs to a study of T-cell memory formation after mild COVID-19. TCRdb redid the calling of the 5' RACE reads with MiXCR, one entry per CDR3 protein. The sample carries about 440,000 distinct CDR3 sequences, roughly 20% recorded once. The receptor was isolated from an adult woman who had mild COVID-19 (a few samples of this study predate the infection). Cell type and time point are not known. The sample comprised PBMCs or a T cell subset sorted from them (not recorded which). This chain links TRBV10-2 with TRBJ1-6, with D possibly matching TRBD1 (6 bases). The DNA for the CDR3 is TGCGCCAGCAGTGGGACAGTTAATTCACCCCTCCACTTT. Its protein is CASSGTVNSPLHF.